Below, one T cell receptor (beta chain) is given with its context. This CDR3 contains 14 residues. Repertoires were generated with immunoSEQ multiplex PCR, while TCRdb's copy carries only in-frame clones and drops some. This sample has about 170,000 clones; around 84% occur once, and the top ten carry approximately 7%. The source of the sample is a study of blood T cell repertoires in COVID-19. The source of this sequence is a man aged 50-59 years with active or convalescent COVID-19. Specimen: peripheral blood. The rearrangement joins TRBV21-1 to TRBJ1-4; no DNA check was done on the table's D call, TRBD1. TRBV21-1 is designated a pseudogene. In nucleotides, the CDR3 is TGTGCCAGGCTCCGGACAGAACGTAATGAAAAACTGTTTTTT. Amino acids: CARLRTERNEKLFF.